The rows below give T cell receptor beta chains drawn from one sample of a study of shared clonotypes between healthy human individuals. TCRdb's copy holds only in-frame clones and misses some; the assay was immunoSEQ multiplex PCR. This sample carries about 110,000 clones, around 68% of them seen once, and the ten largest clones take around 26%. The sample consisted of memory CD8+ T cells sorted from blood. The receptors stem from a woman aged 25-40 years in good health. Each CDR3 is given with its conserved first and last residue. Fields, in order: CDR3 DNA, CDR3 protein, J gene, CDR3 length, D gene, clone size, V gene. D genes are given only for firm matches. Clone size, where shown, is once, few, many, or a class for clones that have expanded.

CDR3 DNA: TGTGCCAGCAGCCCGGGGACTGGGGAAAACATTCAGTACTTC; CDR3 protein: CASSPGTGENIQYF; J gene: TRBJ2-4; CDR3 length: 14; D gene: NA; clone size: NA; V gene: TRBV11-2
CDR3 DNA: TGTGCCAGCAGGACGGCCGGGACAGGGGGCAATGAGCAGTTCTTC; CDR3 protein: CASRTAGTGGNEQFF; J gene: TRBJ2-1; CDR3 length: 15; D gene: TRBD1; clone size: NA; V gene: TRBV6-1
CDR3 DNA: TGTGCCACCAGCAGTGACAGATCGGGAAACACCATATATTTT; CDR3 protein: CATSSDRSGNTIYF; J gene: TRBJ1-3; CDR3 length: 14; D gene: NA; clone size: NA; V gene: TRBV15
CDR3 DNA: TGTGCCAGCAGCTCCTACCGGGACCCGCAAGAGACCCAGTACTTC; CDR3 protein: CASSSYRDPQETQYF; J gene: TRBJ2-5; CDR3 length: 15; D gene: NA; clone size: NA; V gene: TRBV7-8
CDR3 DNA: TGTGCCAGCAGTTTGACCGCATATAGCAATCAGCCCCAGCATTTT; CDR3 protein: CASSLTAYSNQPQHF; J gene: TRBJ1-5; CDR3 length: 15; D gene: NA; clone size: NA; V gene: TRBV6-5
CDR3 DNA: TGCGCCAGCAGCTTGGAGGACAGGGAAGCAGATACGCAGTATTTT; CDR3 protein: CASSLEDREADTQYF; J gene: TRBJ2-3; CDR3 length: 15; D gene: TRBD1; clone size: NA; V gene: TRBV5-1
CDR3 DNA: TGTGCCAGCAGCTCTAGGGACAGGATCTCCTACGAGCAGTACTTC; CDR3 protein: CASSSRDRISYEQYF; J gene: TRBJ2-7; CDR3 length: 15; D gene: TRBD1; clone size: many; V gene: TRBV11-2
CDR3 DNA: TGTGCCAGCAGGGCGGGGACAGGGGGTTCCTACGAGCAGTACTTC; CDR3 protein: CASRAGTGGSYEQYF; J gene: TRBJ2-7; CDR3 length: 15; D gene: TRBD1; clone size: NA; V gene: TRBV2
CDR3 DNA: TGTGCCAGCAGCCCCCGGGTCTCTGGGGCCAACGTCCTGACTTTC; CDR3 protein: CASSPRVSGANVLTF; J gene: TRBJ2-6; CDR3 length: 15; D gene: NA; clone size: NA; V gene: TRBV28
CDR3 DNA: TGTGCCAGCAGTCCCGGGACTCTCTACGAGCAGTACTTC; CDR3 protein: CASSPGTLYEQYF; J gene: TRBJ2-7; CDR3 length: 13; D gene: NA; clone size: once; V gene: TRBV6-5
CDR3 DNA: TGTGCCAGCAGCGGACCGACTAGCGGGACCACCTACGAGCAGTACTTC; CDR3 protein: CASSGPTSGTTYEQYF; J gene: TRBJ2-7; CDR3 length: 16; D gene: TRBD2; clone size: NA; V gene: TRBV9
CDR3 DNA: TGTGCCAGCAGCCTAGCTGGGGTCCCTAACTACGAGCAGTACTTC; CDR3 protein: CASSLAGVPNYEQYF; J gene: TRBJ2-7; CDR3 length: 15; D gene: NA; clone size: NA; V gene: TRBV7-2
CDR3 DNA: TGTGCCAGCAGCTTAGGGGGCAGCTATGGCTACACCTTC; CDR3 protein: CASSLGGSYGYTF; J gene: TRBJ1-2; CDR3 length: 13; D gene: NA; clone size: NA; V gene: TRBV7-9
CDR3 DNA: TGTGCCAGCAGTTCCGGACTTCTCGGGGAGCAGTACTTC; CDR3 protein: CASSSGLLGEQYF; J gene: TRBJ2-7; CDR3 length: 13; D gene: NA; clone size: NA; V gene: TRBV7-3
CDR3 DNA: TGTGCCAGCAGCCCGAGGACTAGCGGGAGCACAGATACGCAGTATTTT; CDR3 protein: CASSPRTSGSTDTQYF; J gene: TRBJ2-3; CDR3 length: 16; D gene: TRBD2; clone size: NA; V gene: TRBV7-3
CDR3 DNA: TGTGCCAGCAGCCGAGGGGGCCACATCATCAACAATGAGCAGTTCTTC; CDR3 protein: CASSRGGHIINNEQFF; J gene: TRBJ2-1; CDR3 length: 16; D gene: TRBD1; clone size: NA; V gene: TRBV27
CDR3 DNA: TGTGCCAGCAGCCAGACAGAGAATCAGCCCCAGCATTTT; CDR3 protein: CASSQTENQPQHF; J gene: TRBJ1-5; CDR3 length: 13; D gene: NA; clone size: NA; V gene: TRBV6-1
CDR3 DNA: TGTGCCAGCAGTCCGTCGCGAGCGGTAAATTACGAGCAGTTCTTC; CDR3 protein: CASSPSRAVNYEQFF; J gene: TRBJ2-1; CDR3 length: 15; D gene: NA; clone size: few; V gene: TRBV28
CDR3 DNA: TGTGCCAGCAGTTTACTATCTAGCGGCCCCACCGGGGAGCTGTTTTTT; CDR3 protein: CASSLLSSGPTGELFF; J gene: TRBJ2-2; CDR3 length: 16; D gene: TRBD2; clone size: few; V gene: TRBV28
CDR3 DNA: TGTGCCACCAGCAGAGATCTGGGGCAAGAGACCCAGTACTTC; CDR3 protein: CATSRDLGQETQYF; J gene: TRBJ2-5; CDR3 length: 14; D gene: NA; clone size: NA; V gene: TRBV15
CDR3 DNA: TGTGCCAGCAGCTGGGACAGGGGGCGTGAAAAACTGTTTTTT; CDR3 protein: CASSWDRGREKLFF; J gene: TRBJ1-4; CDR3 length: 14; D gene: TRBD1; clone size: few; V gene: TRBV2
CDR3 DNA: TGTGCCAGCAGTGAAAGCGAGGGCCCCCTTTTCAATCAGCCCCAGCATTTT; CDR3 protein: CASSESEGPLFNQPQHF; J gene: TRBJ1-5; CDR3 length: 17; D gene: NA; clone size: once; V gene: TRBV25-1
CDR3 DNA: TGTGCCAGCAGCCTGCGGGGCTCCTCTGGAAACACCATATATTTT; CDR3 protein: CASSLRGSSGNTIYF; J gene: TRBJ1-3; CDR3 length: 15; D gene: NA; clone size: NA; V gene: TRBV6-5